The 30 T cell receptor beta chains in this list originate from one sample, sequenced in a study of tumor-infiltrating lymphocytes in primary liver carcinoma. Unsorted bulk tissue of roughly 17-33 mg yielded co-extracted RNA and DNA. The input was 500 ng total RNA; TCR beta cDNA was made from it with a constant-region primer. Employing slightly modified ARM-PCR, three nested multiplex PCR rounds were run, and these gave rise to the TCR beta libraries. The first two PCR rounds used TRBV1-TRBV30 forward primers with a C-beta reverse primer, 9 to 10 cycles each. Using its own MiXCR run on the multiplex PCR reads, TCRdb lists one record per CDR3 protein. This table has fewer than 200,000 distinct CDR3 sequences, roughly 80% appearing once. The sequenced sample consisted of tumor tissue from primary liver carcinoma. The receptors were gathered from a man in his forties with primary liver carcinoma and hepatitis B virus infection.

This clonotype appeared many times. V gene TRBV4-2 combines with J gene TRBJ1-1, with 9 bases fitting TRBD1. J was trimmed by 4 bases and V by 0 bases; bases with no gene match: 3. Germline-derived CDR1 and CDR2 are LGHNA and YNFKEQ. The length of the CDR3 is 15 residues. The CDR3 DNA is TGTGCCAGCAGCCAAGAGGTGACAGGGGGCACTGAAGCTTTCTTT. The encoded protein is CASSQEVTGGTEAFF.

Notes on this clonotype: As the CDR3 is not closed by the conserved phenylalanine or tryptophan, this likely results from a read error. The chain recombines TRBV29-1 with TRBJ2-3, with 7 bases that match TRBD2. This CDR3 is built from 13 residues. V lost 7 bases, J lost 1 base, and 5 bases stayed unmatched. Germline values: CDR1 SQVTM, CDR2 ANQGSEA. CDR3 nucleotides: TGCAGCGCCCAGCGGGGAGGCACAGATACGCAGTATTTA. It yields the protein CSAQRGGTDTQYL.

This chain uses TRBV7-8 with TRBJ2-7; 9 nucleotides line up with TRBD2. With V trimmed by 5 bases and J by 0 bases, 14 bases remained unmatched. The CDR3 totals 18 residues. Germline V gives CDR1 SGHVS, CDR2 FQNEAQ. The CDR3 spells CASSPRSSGNMSSYEQYF. The CDR3 region has the DNA TGTGCCAGCAGCCCTCGGTCTAGCGGGAATATGAGCTCCTACGAGCAGTACTTC.

Worth noting for this clonotype: A much bigger clone sits one base away, suggesting this may be a read error. The chain links TRBV28 to TRBJ2-7; no firm D call. This CDR3 is built from 12 residues. Germline loops: CDR1 MDHEN, CDR2 SYDVKM. CDR3 residues: CANSYNPTEQYF. CDR3 coding DNA: TGTGCCAACAGTTACAACCCCACCGAGCAGTACTTC.

This clonotype showed up just once. The junction departs from germline at one end; a sequencing error may be responsible. The chain carries TRBV6-5 and TRBJ2-3; D is ambiguous. The CDR3 spans 15 residues. The germline CDR1 and CDR2 sequences are MNHEY and SVGAGI. The CDR3 here is CASSYSKGIADTRYF. Here the CDR3 DNA reads TGTGCTAGCAGTTACTCGAAGGGTATAGCAGATACGCGGTATTTT.

The chain uses TRBV11-1 and TRBJ1-1; 7 nucleotides align to TRBD1. The germline gives CDR1 SGHAT, CDR2 FQDESV (reference sequence). The CDR3 has 15 amino acids. Trimming cost V 7 bases and J 7 bases; bases outside gene matches: 15. The CDR3 nucleotides read TGTGCCAGCACCCCGCGACAGGGTCGGAATATTGAAGCTTTCTTT. Translation: CASTPRQGRNIEAFF.

This clonotype is medium-sized by share. The CDR3 loop is CASSQGQGVIQETQYF. The CDR3 DNA sequence: TGTGCCAGCAGCCAAGGACAGGGGGTAATTCAAGAGACCCAGTACTTC. The chain joins TRBV11-1 to TRBJ2-5; 10 nucleotides agree with TRBD1. V lost 5 bases and J lost 2; bases outside the gene matches: 8. This CDR3 region has 16 residues. Germline V lookup: CDR1 SGHAT, CDR2 FQDESV (reference sequence).

The V call is TRBV11-2, the J call TRBJ2-3, with TRBD2 matching 8 bases. The CDR3 covers 11 residues. V trimming: 5 bases; J trimming: 13 bases; junction bases outside the gene matches: 5. The germline CDR1 and CDR2 sequences are SGHAT and FQNNGV. CDR3 amino acids: CASSTGGMKYF. CDR3 nucleotide sequence: TGTGCCAGCAGCACGGGAGGGATGAAGTATTTT.

Concerning this clonotype: Its ends do not fully match the called genes, so a read error is possible. This chain connects TRBV5-1 to TRBJ2-1; TRBD2 might be the D (5 bases). Germline CDR1 reads SGHRS; CDR2 reads YFSETQ. The CDR3 extends over 14 amino acids. CDR3 protein: CASSAAGGYNEHFF. The CDR3 DNA sequence: TGCGCCAGCAGCGCTGCAGGAGGTTACAATGAGCATTTCTTC.

Only a few counts were recorded for this clonotype. This is likely a read error, given that the CDR3 carries no conserved phenylalanine or tryptophan at its end. This rearrangement joins TRBV29-1 to TRBJ2-1, with D tentatively TRBD2 (5 bases). Germline CDR1 SQVTM, CDR2 ANQGSEA. The CDR3 contains 16 residues. V was shortened by 4 bases and J by 7 bases, with 23 bases between the two germline ends. The CDR3 nucleotides are TGCAGCGTTGGGTACAGAGCGGCATCCGCATATAATGAGCAGTTCTTA. Its protein is CSVGYRAASAYNEQFL.

With respect to this clonotype: The CDR3 carries no conserved terminal phenylalanine or tryptophan, so it likely arises from a read error. The rearrangement uses TRBV4-1 and TRBJ1-2; D remains unclear. Germline CDR1 reads MGHRA; CDR2 reads YSYEKL. This CDR3 has 14 residues. CDR3 DNA: TGTGCCAGCAGCCAAGTTTCGGAGTCTTATGGCTACACCTTA. It translates to CASSQVSESYGYTL.

This clonotype was seen only a few times. Mismatch with germline at one junction end may stem from a read error. V and J are TRBV12-3 or TRBV12-4 and TRBJ2-7; D is possibly TRBD2 (6 bases). This CDR3 comprises 16 residues. The CDR3 loop is CANSLMGGLRPYEQYF. The CDR3 region has the DNA TGTGCCAACAGTTTAATGGGGGGTCTAAGACCCTACGAGCAGTACTTC.

Worth noting for this clonotype: The CDR3 end shows no conserved phenylalanine or tryptophan, and so a read error is likely. The DNA is left out, because the CDR3 cannot be placed on it with certainty; the CDR3 is given as TCRdb lists it. The V and J genes are TRBV4-3 and TRBJ2-1; no check of the table's D call, TRBD2, against the DNA was made. The CDR3 length is 16 residues, termini included. CDR1 is LGHNA, CDR2 YSLEER, per germline. CDR3 sequence: CACRQFPLPADNEQFL.

V gene TRBV12-3 or TRBV12-4 combines with J gene TRBJ2-7; D remains unclear. The CDR3 loop spans 12 amino acids. V was cut by 10 bases and J by 4 bases, with 14 bases left in between. CDR3 protein: CATSLEHYEQYF. CDR3 in DNA: TGTGCCACCAGCTTGGAACATTACGAGCAGTACTTC.

As regards this clonotype: Here the CDR3 omits its conserved ending phenylalanine or tryptophan, so a read error is the likely source. The CDR3 loop is CASIQEGNYGYTL. The CDR3 region has the DNA TGCGCCAGCATCCAAGAGGGCAACTATGGCTACACCTTA. The chain links TRBV4-3 to TRBJ1-2; unclear D gene. CDR3 length equals 13 residues. CDR1 LGHNA and CDR2 YSLEER come from the germline V gene.

The rearrangement joins TRBV27 to TRBJ2-7; 9 nucleotides agree with TRBD2. Per the germline V gene, CDR1 is MNHEY and CDR2 is SMNVEV (reference sequence). The V gene end was trimmed by 6 bases and the J gene end by 2 bases; junction bases not matched to a gene: 5. This CDR3 has 14 amino acids. The CDR3 nucleotides are TGTGCCAGCAGCAGTGTAGCGGGAGCCTACGAGCAGTACTTC. This sequence encodes CASSSVAGAYEQYF.

Concerning this clonotype itself: One junction end disagrees with the germline gene, perhaps due to a read error. The chain links TRBV6-2 or TRBV6-3 to TRBJ1-2; D is uncertain. Germline V gene sequence: CDR1 MNHEY, CDR2 SVGEGT. CDR3 length: 13 amino acids. In DNA, the CDR3 is TGTGCCAGCAATTATGCCAGCAACTATGGCTTCACCTTC. Amino acids: CASNYASNYGFTF.

The chain couples TRBV5-4 to TRBJ2-7, with 10 bases identical to TRBD2. The CDR3 sequence is 16 residues long. Losses at the gene ends were 4 bases for V and 6 bases for J; bases not matched to a gene: 13. Germline-derived CDR1 and CDR2 are SGHNT and YYREEE (reference sequence). The CDR3 sequence: CASSRTSGDRGAEQYF. CDR3 nucleotide sequence: TGTGCCAGCAGCAGGACTAGCGGAGATCGAGGGGCCGAGCAGTACTTC.

J is TRBJ2-5 and V is TRBV12-3 or TRBV12-4; TRBD1 aligns across 8 bases. This CDR3 is built from 16 residues. J gave up 4 bases and V 10 bases, and 17 bases lay outside the gene matches. In DNA form, the CDR3 reads TGTGCCAACAGCCATGAGGCTCCAGGGGGCGGAGAGACCCAGTACTTC. The encoded protein is CANSHEAPGGGETQYF.

Worth noting for this clonotype: This likely comes from a read error, as the CDR3 has no conserved phenylalanine or tryptophan at its end. It is unclear where the CDR3 begins or ends on the DNA, so no DNA is shown, and the CDR3 is as TCRdb lists it. The chain combines TRBV6-1 with TRBJ2-1; the DNA was not used to check the table's D call, TRBD2. Germline V gene sequence: CDR1 MNHNS, CDR2 SASEGT. The CDR3 length equals 16 residues, ends included. The CDR3 loop reads CASSRKGSGDWNEHFL.

This clonotype was seen a handful of times. At one of its ends the junction is not consistent with the germline gene, which may arise from a read error. The rearrangement links TRBV4-2 to TRBJ1-3, with TRBD1 matching over 9 bases. From germline, CDR1 is LGHNA and CDR2 YNFKEQ. The CDR3 totals 21 residues. CDR3 protein: CANSQEGLTGGRISSGNTIYF. CDR3 sequence (DNA): TGTGCCAACAGCCAAGAAGGCTTGACAGGGGGTCGTATTTCCTCTGGAAATACCATATATTTT.

As to this clonotype: A junction boundary mismatches the germline segment, possibly from a read error. The chain is built from TRBV28 and TRBJ2-1, with unresolved D. This CDR3 is 12 amino acids long. The germline V gene encodes CDR1 MDHEN and CDR2 SYDVKM. CDR3 region: CASSLNPNKQFF. DNA for the CDR3: TGTGCCAGCAGTTTAAATCCCAATAAGCAGTTCTTC.

For this clonotype: At one of its ends the junction is not consistent with the germline gene, which may arise from a read error. The J gene is TRBJ1-5, the V gene TRBV24-1; perhaps TRBD1 as D (5 bases). Germline CDR1 reads KGHDR; CDR2 reads SFDVKD. The length of the CDR3 is 15 residues. The CDR3 loop reads CVTSDPAVPGEPQHF. CDR3 DNA sequence: TGTGTCACCAGTGATCCCGCGGTTCCGGGGGAGCCCCAGCATTTT.

In regard to this clonotype: This likely comes from a read error, as the CDR3 has no conserved phenylalanine or tryptophan at its end. The V call is TRBV4-2, the J call TRBJ2-7; 8 nucleotides agree with TRBD1. V lost 1 base to trimming and J lost 5 bases; unmatched junction nucleotides: 4. The CDR3 is 14 residues long. Looked up from germline, CDR1 is LGHNA and CDR2 is YNFKEQ. DNA of the CDR3: TGTGCCAGCAGCCAAGGCGACAGGGGCCACGAGCAGTACTTA. This encodes CASSQGDRGHEQYL.

This clonotype appeared once. The junction differs from germline at one of its ends, possibly a read error. This CDR3 is CGVGTSATNTWELFF. For the CDR3, the DNA is TGCGGCGTTGGAACTAGCGCGACGAACACCTGGGAGCTGTTTTTT. The chain combines TRBV29-1 with TRBJ2-2; 7 bases align to TRBD2. Germline assignment: CDR1 SQVTM and CDR2 ANQGSEA. There are 15 residues in the CDR3.

Notes on this clonotype: Sequence at one end of the junction differs from germline and may be a read error. The chain links TRBV7-9 to TRBJ2-4; D uncertain. Germline assignment: CDR1 SEHNR and CDR2 FQNEAQ (reference sequence). The CDR3 covers 17 residues. CDR3 sequence reads: CANSQMERKGSKNIQYF. The CDR3 bases are TGTGCCAACAGCCAAATGGAAAGGAAGGGCTCCAAAAACATTCAGTACTTC.

As concerns this clonotype: This clone may be a read error of a much larger clone one base away. The V and J genes are TRBV5-1 and TRBJ2-3; the match to TRBD2 covers 12 bases. The CDR3 spans 14 residues. CDR1 SGHRS and CDR2 YFSETQ come from the germline V gene. The CDR3 sequence: CATSRLAGVDTQYF. CDR3 sequence (DNA): TGCGCCACCAGCCGACTAGCGGGAGTAGATACGCAGTATTTT.

The table lists this clonotype with a few counts. At one of its ends the junction is not consistent with the germline gene, which may arise from a read error. The chain employs TRBV10-1 and TRBJ2-2; 11 bases are a match to TRBD1. Germline V gene data show CDR1 as WNHNN and CDR2 as SYGVQD (reference sequence). The CDR3 loop spans 19 amino acids. CDR3 DNA: TGCGCCAGCAGTGAACTATCAGGGACAGGGGGAAGTAACACCGGGGAGATGTTTTTT. As protein: CASSELSGTGGSNTGEMFF.

Details on this clonotype: One end of the junction does not line up with germline, which may come from a read error. The chain joins TRBV4-3 to TRBJ2-6; D unresolved. This CDR3 is 17 amino acids long. Germline V gene sequence: CDR1 LGHNA, CDR2 YSLEER. The CDR3 loop is CACTQDGLRSVANVLTF. CDR3 coding DNA: TGCGCCTGCACCCAAGATGGGCTCCGCTCTGTGGCCAACGTCCTGACTTTC.

With respect to this clonotype: At one boundary the junction diverges from the germline segment, which might be a read error. The chain carries TRBV11-1 and TRBJ2-1; the match to TRBD2 covers 9 bases. This CDR3 contains 15 residues. CDR1 and CDR2 from the germline V gene are SGHAT and FQDESV (reference sequence). DNA of the CDR3: TGTGCCAGCAGCTCAACCGAGCGGGGGGACAATGAGCAGTTATTC. It encodes CASSSTERGDNEQLF.